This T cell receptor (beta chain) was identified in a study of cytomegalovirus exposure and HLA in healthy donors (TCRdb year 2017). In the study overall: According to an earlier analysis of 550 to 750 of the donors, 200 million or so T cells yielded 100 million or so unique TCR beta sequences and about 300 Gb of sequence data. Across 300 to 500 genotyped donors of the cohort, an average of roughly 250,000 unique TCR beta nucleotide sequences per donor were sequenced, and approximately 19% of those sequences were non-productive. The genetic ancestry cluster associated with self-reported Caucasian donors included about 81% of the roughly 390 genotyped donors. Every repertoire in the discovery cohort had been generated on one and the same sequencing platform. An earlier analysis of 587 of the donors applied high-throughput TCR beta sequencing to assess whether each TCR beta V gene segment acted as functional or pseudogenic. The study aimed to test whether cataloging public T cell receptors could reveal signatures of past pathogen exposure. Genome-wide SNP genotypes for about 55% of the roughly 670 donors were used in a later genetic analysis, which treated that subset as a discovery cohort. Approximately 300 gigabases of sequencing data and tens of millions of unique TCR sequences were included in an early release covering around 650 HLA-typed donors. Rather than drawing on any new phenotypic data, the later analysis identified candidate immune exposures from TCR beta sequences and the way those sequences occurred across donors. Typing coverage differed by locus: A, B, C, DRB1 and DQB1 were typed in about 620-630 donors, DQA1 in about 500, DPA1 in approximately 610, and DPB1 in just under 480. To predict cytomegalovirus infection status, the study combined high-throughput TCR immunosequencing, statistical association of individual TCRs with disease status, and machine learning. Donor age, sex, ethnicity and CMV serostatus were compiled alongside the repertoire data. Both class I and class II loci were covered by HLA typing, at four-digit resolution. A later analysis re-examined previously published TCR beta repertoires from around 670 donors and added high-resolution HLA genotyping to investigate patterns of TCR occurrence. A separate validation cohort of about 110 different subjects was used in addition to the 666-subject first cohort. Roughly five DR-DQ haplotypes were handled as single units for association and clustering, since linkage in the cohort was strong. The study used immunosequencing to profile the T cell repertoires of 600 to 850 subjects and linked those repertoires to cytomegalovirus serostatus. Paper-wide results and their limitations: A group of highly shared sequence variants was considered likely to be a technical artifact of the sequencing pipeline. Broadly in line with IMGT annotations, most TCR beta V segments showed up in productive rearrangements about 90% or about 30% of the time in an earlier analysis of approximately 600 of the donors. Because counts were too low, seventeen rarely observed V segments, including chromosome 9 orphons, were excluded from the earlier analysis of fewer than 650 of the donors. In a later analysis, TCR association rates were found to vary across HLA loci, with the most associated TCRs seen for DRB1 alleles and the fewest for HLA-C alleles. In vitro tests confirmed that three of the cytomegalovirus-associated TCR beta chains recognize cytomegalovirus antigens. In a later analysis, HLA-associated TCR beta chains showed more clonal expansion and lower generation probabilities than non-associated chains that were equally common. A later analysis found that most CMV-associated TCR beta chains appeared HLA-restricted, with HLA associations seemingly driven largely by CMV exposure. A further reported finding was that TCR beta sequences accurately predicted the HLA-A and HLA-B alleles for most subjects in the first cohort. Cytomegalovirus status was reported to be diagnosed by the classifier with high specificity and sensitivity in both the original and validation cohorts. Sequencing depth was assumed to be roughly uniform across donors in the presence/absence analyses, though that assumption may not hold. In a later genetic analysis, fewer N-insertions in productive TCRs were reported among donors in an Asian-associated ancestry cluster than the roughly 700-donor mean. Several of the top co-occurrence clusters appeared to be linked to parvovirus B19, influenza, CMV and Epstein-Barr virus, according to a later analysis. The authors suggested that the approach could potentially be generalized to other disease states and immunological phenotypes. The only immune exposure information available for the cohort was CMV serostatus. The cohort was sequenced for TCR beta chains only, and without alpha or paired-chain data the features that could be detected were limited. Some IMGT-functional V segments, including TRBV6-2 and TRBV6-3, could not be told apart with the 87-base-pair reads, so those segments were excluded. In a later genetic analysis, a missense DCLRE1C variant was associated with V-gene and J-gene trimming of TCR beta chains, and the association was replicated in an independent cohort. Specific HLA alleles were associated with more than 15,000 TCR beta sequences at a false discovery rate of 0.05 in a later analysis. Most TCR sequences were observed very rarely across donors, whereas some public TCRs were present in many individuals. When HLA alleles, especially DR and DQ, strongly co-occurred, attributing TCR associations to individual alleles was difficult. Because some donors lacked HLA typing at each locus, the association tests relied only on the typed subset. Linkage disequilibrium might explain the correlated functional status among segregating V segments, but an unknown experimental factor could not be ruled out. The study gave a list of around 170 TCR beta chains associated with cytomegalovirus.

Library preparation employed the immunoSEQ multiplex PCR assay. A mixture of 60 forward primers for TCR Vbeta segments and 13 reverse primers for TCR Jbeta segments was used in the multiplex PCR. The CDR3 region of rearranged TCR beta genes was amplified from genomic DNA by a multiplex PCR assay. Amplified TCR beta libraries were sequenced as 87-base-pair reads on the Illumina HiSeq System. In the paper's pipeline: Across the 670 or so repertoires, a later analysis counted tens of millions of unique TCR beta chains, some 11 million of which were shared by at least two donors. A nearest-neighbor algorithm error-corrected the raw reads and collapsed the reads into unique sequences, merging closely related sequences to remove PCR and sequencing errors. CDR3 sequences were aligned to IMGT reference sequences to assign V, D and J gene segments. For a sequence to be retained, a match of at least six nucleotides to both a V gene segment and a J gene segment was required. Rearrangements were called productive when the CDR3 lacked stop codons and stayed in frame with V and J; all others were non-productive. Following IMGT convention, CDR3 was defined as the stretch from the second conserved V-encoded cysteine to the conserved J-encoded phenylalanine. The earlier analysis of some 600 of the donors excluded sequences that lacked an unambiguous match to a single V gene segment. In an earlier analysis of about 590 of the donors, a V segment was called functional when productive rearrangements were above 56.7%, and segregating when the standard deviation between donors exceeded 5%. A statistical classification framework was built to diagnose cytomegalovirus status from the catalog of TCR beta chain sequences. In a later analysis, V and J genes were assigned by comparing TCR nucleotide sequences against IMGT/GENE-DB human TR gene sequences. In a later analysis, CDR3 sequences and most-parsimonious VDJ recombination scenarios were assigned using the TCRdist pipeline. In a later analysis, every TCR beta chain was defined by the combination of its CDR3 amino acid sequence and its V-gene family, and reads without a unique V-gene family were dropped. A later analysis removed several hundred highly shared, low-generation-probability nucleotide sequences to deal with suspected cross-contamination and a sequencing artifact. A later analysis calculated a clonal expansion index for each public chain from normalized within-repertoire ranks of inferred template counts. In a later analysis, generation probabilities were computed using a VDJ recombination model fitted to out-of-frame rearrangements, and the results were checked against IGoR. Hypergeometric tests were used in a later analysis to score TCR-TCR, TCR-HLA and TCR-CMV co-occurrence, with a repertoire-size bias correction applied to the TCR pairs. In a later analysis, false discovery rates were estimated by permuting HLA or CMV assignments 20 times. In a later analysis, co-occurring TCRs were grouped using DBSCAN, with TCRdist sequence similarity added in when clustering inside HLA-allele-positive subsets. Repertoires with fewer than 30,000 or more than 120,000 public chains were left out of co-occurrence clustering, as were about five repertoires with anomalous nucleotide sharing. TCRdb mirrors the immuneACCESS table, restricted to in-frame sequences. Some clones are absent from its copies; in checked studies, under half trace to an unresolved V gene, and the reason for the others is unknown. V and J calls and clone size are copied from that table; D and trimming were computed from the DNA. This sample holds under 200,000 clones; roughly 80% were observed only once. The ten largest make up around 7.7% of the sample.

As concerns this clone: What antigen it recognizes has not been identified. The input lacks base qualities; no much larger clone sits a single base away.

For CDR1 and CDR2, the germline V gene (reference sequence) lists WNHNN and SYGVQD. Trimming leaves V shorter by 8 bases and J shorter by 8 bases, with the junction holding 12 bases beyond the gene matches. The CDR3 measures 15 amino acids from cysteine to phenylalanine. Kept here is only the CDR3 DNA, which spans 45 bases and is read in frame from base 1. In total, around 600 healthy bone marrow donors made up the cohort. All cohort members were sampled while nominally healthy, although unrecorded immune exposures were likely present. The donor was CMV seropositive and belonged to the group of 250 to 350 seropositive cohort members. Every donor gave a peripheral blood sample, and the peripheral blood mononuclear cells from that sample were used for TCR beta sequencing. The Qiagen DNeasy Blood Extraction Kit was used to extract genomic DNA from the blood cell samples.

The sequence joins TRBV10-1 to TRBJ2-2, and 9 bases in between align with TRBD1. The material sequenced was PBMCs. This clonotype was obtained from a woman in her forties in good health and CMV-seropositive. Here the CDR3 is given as CASAPGQGTGGELFF. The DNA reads TGCGCCAGCGCCCCGGGACAGGGCACCGGGGGGGAGCTGTTTTTT.